This TCR beta chain was recorded in a study of T cells after yellow fever vaccination. Overall study: When fractions had low cell numbers, they were prepared with SMART-Seq v4 Ultra Low Input. Notes on the study in general: The secondary response was weaker but peaked faster, day 5 versus 15. The appearance of a small share of clonotypes in both CD4 and CD8 compartments was observed.

The sample holds one count of this clonotype. Antigen: not known. Trimming pared 4 bases from V and 1 base from J, leaving 10 bases between. The V gene's germline CDR1 is SGHAT and CDR2 FQDESV (reference sequence). There are 14 residues in the CDR3. A process of 5'RACE template switching, which added a universal primer site and UMIs, was used to make TCR cDNA. MiXCR was run by TCRdb on the 5' RACE reads, yielding one entry per CDR3 protein. Of under 600,000 distinct CDR3 sequences listed, roughly 22% are singletons. This clonotype originated in a man aged 18 to 29 who received the YFV17D yellow fever vaccine. The chain joins TRBV11-1 to TRBJ1-1; D call uncertain. Sequencing was performed on PBMCs, taken roughly 20 days after the first yellow fever vaccination. In DNA, the CDR3 is TGTGCCAGCAGCTCCCTAGACTGGAACACTGAAGCTTTCTTT. It translates to CASSSLDWNTEAFF.